This TCR beta chain was sequenced in a study of OX40 agonist ivuxolimab in advanced cancers. Study-level information: Patient treatment consisted of intravenous ivuxolimab administration every 2 weeks at 0.01 to 10 mg/kg. Prior checkpoint blockade (anti-PD-1, anti-PD-L1 or anti-CTLA-4) was permitted; over 30% had it. Head and neck, renal cell, melanoma or hepatocellular carcinoma were the cancers that dose-escalation patients had.

Overall study findings and caveats: On average, a greater number of expanded clones characterised CD8+ T cells relative to CD4+.

Details on this clone: What it binds is not known.

This CDR3 has 15 amino acids. V lost 2 bases and J 1 base, leaving 10 bases between the germline ends. CDR1 SGHTA and CDR2 FQGTGA come from the germline V gene. Clones were read by immunoSEQ multiplex PCR, and TCRdb kept only the in-frame ones, dropping some. The sample carries about 24,000 clones, over 80% recorded once. The clonotype originates from an adult with an advanced solid tumor such as melanoma, head and neck, liver or kidney cancer. The specimen comprised CD4+ or CD8+ T cells sorted from blood, sampled in a trial of the OX40 agonist ivuxolimab. The chain employs TRBV7-3 and TRBJ2-3, with TRBD2 as a possible D gene (6 bases). The CDR3 DNA reads as TGTGCCAGCAGCTTAGGGGGGTTTGGCACAGATACGCAGTATTTT. Translation: CASSLGGFGTDTQYF.